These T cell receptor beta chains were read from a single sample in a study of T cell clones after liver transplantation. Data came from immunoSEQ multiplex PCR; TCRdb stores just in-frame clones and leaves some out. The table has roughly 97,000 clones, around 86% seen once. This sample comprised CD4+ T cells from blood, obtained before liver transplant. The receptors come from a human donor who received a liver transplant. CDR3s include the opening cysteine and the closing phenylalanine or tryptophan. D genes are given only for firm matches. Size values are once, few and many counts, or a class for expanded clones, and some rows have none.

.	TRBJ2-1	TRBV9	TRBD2	CASSPEWGLAGSSYNEQFF	TGTGCCAGCAGCCCAGAGTGGGGACTAGCGGGAAGCTCCTACAATGAGCAGTTCTTC
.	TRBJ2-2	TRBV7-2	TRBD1	CASSSRQGPTGELFF	TGTGCCAGCAGCTCCCGACAGGGTCCAACCGGGGAGCTGTTTTTT
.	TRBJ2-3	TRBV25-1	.	CASSEYRRGVSDTQYF	TGTGCCAGCAGTGAATATCGCAGGGGAGTATCAGATACGCAGTATTTT
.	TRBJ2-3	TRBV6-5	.	CASSQTDTQYF	TGTGCCAGCAGTCAAACAGATACGCAGTATTTT
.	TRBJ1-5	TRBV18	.	CASSTEERGFNQPQHF	TGTGCCAGCTCCACAGAGGAACGAGGTTTCAATCAGCCCCAGCATTTT
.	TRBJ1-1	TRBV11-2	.	CASSPVGGNTEAFF	TGTGCCAGCAGCCCTGTGGGAGGGAACACTGAAGCTTTCTTT
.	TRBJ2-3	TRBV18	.	CASSPSAPLGDTQYF	TGTGCCAGCTCACCGTCAGCGCCACTGGGAGATACGCAGTATTTT
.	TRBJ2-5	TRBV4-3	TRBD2	CASSQDLGLAGGQSGTQYF	TGCGCCAGCAGCCAAGATCTGGGACTAGCGGGGGGGCAATCGGGGACCCAGTACTTC
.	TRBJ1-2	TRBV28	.	CASRVSDYGYTF	TGTGCCAGCAGGGTTTCAGACTATGGCTACACCTTC
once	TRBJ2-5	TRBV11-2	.	CASSLPPQAQETQYF	TGTGCCAGCAGCTTACCCCCGCAGGCCCAAGAGACCCAGTACTTC
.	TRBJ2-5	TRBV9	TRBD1	CASSVSHRTGVEETQYF	TGTGCCAGCAGCGTGTCACACCGGACAGGGGTTGAGGAGACCCAGTACTTC
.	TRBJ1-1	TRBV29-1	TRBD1	CSVRTGETEAFF	TGCAGCGTTCGGACAGGTGAAACTGAAGCTTTCTTT
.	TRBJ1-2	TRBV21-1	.	CASTLNGGSTLLHYGYTF	TGTGCCAGCACCCTAAACGGGGGAAGTACCTTATTACACTATGGCTACACCTTC
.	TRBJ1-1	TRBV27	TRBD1	CASSFGRDRDLTEAFF	TGTGCCAGCAGTTTTGGACGAGACAGGGACCTCACTGAAGCTTTCTTT
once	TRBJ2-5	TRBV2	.	CASSEGTDTRQETQYF	TGTGCCAGCAGTGAGGGTACAGATACAAGACAAGAGACCCAGTACTTC
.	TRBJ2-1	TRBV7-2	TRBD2	CASSLATGRAIGEQFF	TGTGCCAGCAGCTTAGCAACCGGGAGGGCCATCGGTGAGCAGTTCTTC
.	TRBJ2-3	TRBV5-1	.	CASSLGGITDTQYF	TGCGCCAGCAGCTTGGGTGGAATCACAGATACGCAGTATTTT
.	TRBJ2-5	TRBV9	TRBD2	CASSSDSGRGVWETQYF	TGTGCCAGCAGCTCAGATAGCGGGAGAGGTGTCTGGGAGACCCAGTACTTC
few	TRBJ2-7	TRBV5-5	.	CASSPHRDYEQYF	TGTGCCAGCAGCCCCCACAGGGACTACGAGCAGTACTTC
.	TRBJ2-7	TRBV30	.	CAWSTTFGALSYEQYF	.
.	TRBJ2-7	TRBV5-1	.	CASRGAGELREQYF	TGCGCCAGCAGAGGGGCAGGGGAATTACGTGAGCAGTACTTC
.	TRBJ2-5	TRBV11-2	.	CASSLRGGIATQYF	TGTGCCAGCAGCTTAAGGGGGGGAATTGCGACCCAGTACTTC
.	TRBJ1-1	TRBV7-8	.	CASSLRRYTEAFF	TGTGCCAGCAGCTTACGTCGCTACACTGAAGCTTTCTTT
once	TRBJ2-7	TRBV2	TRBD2	CASSSSGFSYEQYF	TGTGCCAGCTCCAGTAGCGGGTTCTCCTACGAGCAGTACTTC
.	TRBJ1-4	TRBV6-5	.	CASSYFGTNEKLFF	TGTGCCAGCAGTTACTTTGGAACTAATGAAAAACTGTTTTTT
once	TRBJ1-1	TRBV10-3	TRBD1	CAIGEDRGTEAFF	TGTGCCATCGGAGAAGACAGGGGCACTGAAGCTTTCTTT
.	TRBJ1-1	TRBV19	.	CASSIGYRGSDLEAFF	TGTGCCAGTAGTATTGGGTATCGAGGGAGTGATTTAGAAGCTTTCTTT
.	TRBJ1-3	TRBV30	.	CAWSERQETIYF	TGTGCCTGGAGTGAGAGGCAGGAGACCATATATTTT
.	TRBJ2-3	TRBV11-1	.	CASSPGRDRRTDTQYF	TGTGCCAGCAGCCCTGGGAGGGACAGGAGAACAGATACGCAGTATTTT
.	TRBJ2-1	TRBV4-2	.	CASSQDKAFQFF	TGTGCCAGCAGCCAAGACAAAGCGTTTCAGTTCTTC
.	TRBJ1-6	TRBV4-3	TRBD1	CASSQGQGINSPLHF	TGCGCCAGCAGCCAAGGACAGGGGATCAATTCACCCCTCCACTTT
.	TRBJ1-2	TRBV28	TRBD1	CASSPGSQGARRYGYTF	TGTGCCAGCAGCCCTGGATCGCAGGGGGCGCGTCGCTATGGCTACACCTTC
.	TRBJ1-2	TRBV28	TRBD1	CASQKGGQQGSYTF	TGTGCCAGCCAGAAGGGGGGACAGCAGGGCAGCTACACCTTC
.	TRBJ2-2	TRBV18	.	CASSPGTPFTGELFF	TGTGCCAGCTCACCTGGGACTCCATTCACCGGGGAGCTGTTTTTT
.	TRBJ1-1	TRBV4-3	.	CASSQLREGSPTEAFF	TGCGCCAGCAGCCAATTAAGAGAGGGGTCGCCCACTGAAGCTTTCTTT
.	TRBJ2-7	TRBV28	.	CASRIGGYEQYF	TGTGCCAGCAGAATAGGGGGCTACGAGCAGTACTTC
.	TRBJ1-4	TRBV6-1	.	CASAGSGGRSEKLFF	TGTGCCAGCGCCGGCTCAGGTGGGAGGAGTGAAAAACTGTTTTTT
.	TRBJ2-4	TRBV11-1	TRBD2	CASSPASTGRLAKNIQYF	TGTGCCAGCAGCCCAGCGTCGACCGGGAGGCTAGCCAAAAACATTCAGTACTTC
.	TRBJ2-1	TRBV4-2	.	CASSQGFLTSHEQFF	TGTGCCAGCAGCCAAGGTTTTTTGACGAGCCATGAGCAGTTCTTC
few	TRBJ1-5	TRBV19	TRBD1	CASSVTGRKQPQHF	TGTGCCAGTAGTGTGACAGGGCGGAAACAGCCCCAGCATTTT
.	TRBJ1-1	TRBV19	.	CASSIVGQMNTEAFF	TGTGCCAGTAGTATAGTAGGACAAATGAACACTGAAGCTTTCTTT
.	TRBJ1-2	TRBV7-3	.	CASSSDVTDGYTF	TGTGCCAGCAGCTCGGACGTTACCGATGGCTACACCTTC
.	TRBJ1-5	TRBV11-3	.	CASSLEGWQPYSNQPQHF	TGTGCCAGCAGCTTAGAGGGCTGGCAGCCCTATAGCAATCAGCCCCAGCATTTT
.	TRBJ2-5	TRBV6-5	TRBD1	CASSYSGTGQETQYF	TGTGCCAGCAGTTATTCCGGGACAGGACAAGAGACCCAGTACTTC
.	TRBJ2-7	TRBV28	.	CASSFPPRDDEQYF	TGTGCCAGCAGTTTTCCCCCCAGGGATGACGAGCAGTACTTC
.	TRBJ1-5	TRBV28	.	CASTSGAGQPQHF	TGTGCCAGCACCTCAGGGGCCGGGCAGCCCCAGCATTTT
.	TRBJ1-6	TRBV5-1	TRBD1	CASSMHGQGDSPLHF	TGCGCCAGCAGCATGCATGGACAGGGGGATTCACCCCTCCACTTT
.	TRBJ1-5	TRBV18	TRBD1	CASSPGTGGLVQPQHF	TGTGCCAGCTCACCAGGGACAGGGGGCTTGGTTCAGCCCCAGCATTTT
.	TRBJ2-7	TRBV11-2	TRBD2	CASSFGTSGNEQYF	TGTGCCAGCAGCTTTGGGACTAGCGGAAACGAGCAGTACTTC
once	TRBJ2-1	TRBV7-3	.	CASSLRAGIPYNEQFF	TGTGCCAGCAGCTTAAGGGCGGGGATTCCCTACAATGAGCAGTTCTTC
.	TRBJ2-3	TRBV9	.	CASSVAGRQGSSTDTQYF	TGTGCCAGCAGCGTAGCGGGACGCCAGGGATCTAGCACAGATACGCAGTATTTT
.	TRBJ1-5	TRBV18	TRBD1	CASSKNRGLENQPQHF	TGTGCCAGCTCAAAGAACAGGGGGCTCGAAAATCAGCCCCAGCATTTT
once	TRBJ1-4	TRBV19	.	CASRDLTGDEKLFF	TGTGCCAGTAGGGACCTAACTGGGGATGAAAAACTGTTTTTT
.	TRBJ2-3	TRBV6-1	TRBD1	CASSKSTGVADTQYF	TGTGCCAGCAGTAAGTCAACAGGGGTGGCAGATACGCAGTATTTT
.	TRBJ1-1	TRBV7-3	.	CASSRGAGSTEAFF	TGTGCCAGCAGCCGCGGGGCAGGGAGCACTGAAGCTTTCTTT